This entry features one T cell receptor beta chain sequence. The primer mix had 60 Vbeta and 13 Jbeta primers. The method was immunoSEQ multiplex PCR; TCRdb's version includes in-frame clones alone and lacks a portion of them. The table lists over 100,000 clones, roughly 69% of them singletons, with around 2% in the top ten. The CDR3 contains 15 residues. Trimming removed 6 bases from V and 4 bases from J; junction bases left unmatched: 7. Germline-derived CDR1 and CDR2 are MNHEY and SVGAGI. The data originate from a study of cytomegalovirus exposure and HLA in healthy donors. The chain combines TRBV6-5 with TRBJ1-4, with 8 bases lining up with TRBD1. This clonotype was obtained from a human donor in good health. Sequenced: PBMCs. The chain's CDR3 is CASRETGQDNEKLFF. The DNA of the CDR3 is TGTGCCAGCAGGGAGACGGGACAGGATAATGAAAAACTGTTTTTT.